Detailed here is one T cell receptor beta chain. Germline V gene sequence: CDR1 SGHAT, CDR2 FQNNGV. The CDR3 contains 15 residues. V was pared by 4 bases and J by 2 bases, with 5 bases of the junction left unmatched. The sample is drawn from a study of cytomegalovirus exposure and HLA in healthy donors. Overall study: Out of 350 to 400 genotyped donors, about 80% belonged to the Caucasian-associated ancestry cluster.

Amplification used 60 Vbeta primers and 13 Jbeta primers. In the authors' workflow: It was a later analysis that counted tens of millions of unique TCR beta chains, of which 9.5 million to 14 million were shared. The method was immunoSEQ multiplex PCR; TCRdb's version includes in-frame clones alone and lacks a portion of them. That table gives V, J and clone size, and the DNA gave D and trimming. This table holds some 100,000 clones, about 80% found once. The sequence derives from a woman aged 50 to 65 in good health and CMV-seropositive. Material: PBMCs. This chain uses TRBV11-2 with TRBJ2-7, with TRBD1 matching over 10 bases. Here the CDR3 reads CASSSTGGLPYEQYF. The CDR3 DNA reads as TGTGCCAGCAGCTCGACAGGGGGCCTCCCCTACGAGCAGTACTTC.